A single sample gave rise to the 21 T cell receptor beta chains below, sequenced in a study of T-cell reconstitution after alpha-beta-depleted transplantation in children. Unique molecular identifiers were incorporated into the prepared TCRbeta library. One entry per CDR3 protein, called by TCRdb with MiXCR from the PCR reads. The table shows approximately 630,000 distinct CDR3 sequences, with 13% occurring only once. Sequenced here: PBMCs, sampled before TCRalphabeta/CD19-depleted stem cell transplant. All receptors come from a girl aged 2 to 9 with congenital amegakaryocytic thrombocytopenia, due to receive a stem cell transplant.

The table lists this clonotype with many counts. The genes are TRBV10-2 and TRBJ2-7; no firm D call. This CDR3 has 12 amino acids. The germline V gene encodes CDR1 WSHSY and CDR2 SAAADI. The V end was cut by 7 bases, the J end by 3 bases, with 10 bases between. The CDR3 loop is CASTPSGYEQYF. DNA for the CDR3: TGCGCCAGCACTCCGTCCGGCTACGAGCAGTACTTC.

This CDR3 is CASSLGETDTQYF. The CDR3 region has the DNA TGTGCCAGCAGCTTAGGTGAGACAGATACGCAGTATTTT. This sequence joins TRBV7-9 and TRBJ2-3; D remains ambiguous. The germline gives CDR1 SEHNR, CDR2 FQNEAQ (reference sequence). The CDR3 spans 13 residues. Trimming took 1 base from V and 3 from J, leaving 5 bases between them.

This clonotype showed up many times. CDR3 DNA: TGTGCCATCAGCAAGGAGGACAGCTATGGCTACACCTTC. This codes for CAISKEDSYGYTF. J is TRBJ1-2 and V is TRBV10-3, with a tentative D call TRBD1 (6 bases). CDR1 and CDR2 (germline): ENHRY, SYGVKD. The CDR3 consists of 13 residues. Trimming removed 6 bases at V and 4 bases at J, with 12 bases between.

The chain uses TRBV4-1 and TRBJ2-6, with D possibly being TRBD2 (6 bases). CDR3 size: 22 residues. The germline gives CDR1 MGHRA, CDR2 YSYEKL. Trimming took off 1 base at V and 0 bases at J, with 25 bases between the two ends. The CDR3 protein is CASSQVNRFTRGISSGANVLTF. CDR3 DNA sequence: TGCGCCAGCAGCCAAGTTAATCGCTTTACTCGCGGGATTAGCTCTGGGGCCAACGTCCTGACTTTC.

The rearrangement uses TRBV12-3 or TRBV12-4 and TRBJ2-2, with 9 bases identical to TRBD2. The CDR3 is 14 residues long. After removal of 9 bases from V and 9 bases from J, the junction contained 11 bases not matched to a gene. The CDR3 protein is CASTIAGVSWELFF. DNA of the CDR3: TGTGCCAGTACCATAGCGGGAGTATCTTGGGAGCTGTTTTTT.

This clonotype occurred a few times. The chain is built from TRBV7-6 and TRBJ2-1, with 9 bases lining up with TRBD2. With 5 bases clipped from V and 3 bases from J, the junction kept 5 bases outside the gene matches. Germline lookup yields CDR1 SGHVS and CDR2 FNYEAQ. This CDR3 comprises 15 residues. Here the CDR3 reads CASSTGTSLYNEQFF. As DNA, the CDR3 is TGTGCCAGCAGCACCGGGACTAGCCTCTACAATGAGCAGTTCTTC.

This clonotype has a handful of counts. The chain recombines TRBV7-3 with TRBJ2-1, with 9 bases that match TRBD2. With V trimmed by 5 bases and J by 6 bases, 11 bases remained unmatched. Germline assignment: CDR1 SGHTA and CDR2 FQGTGA. The CDR3 covers 16 residues. Here the CDR3 DNA reads TGTGCCAGCAGCACCTCGATAGCGGGAGTCCCCAATGAGCAGTTCTTC. Its protein product is CASSTSIAGVPNEQFF.

This clonotype was seen at least ten times. V gene TRBV4-1 combines with J gene TRBJ1-1; 8 bases line up with TRBD1. CDR1 and CDR2 (germline): MGHRA, YSYEKL. V lost 3 bases, J lost 3 bases, and 3 bases stayed unmatched. The CDR3 totals 14 residues. The CDR3, as DNA: TGCGCCAGCAGCCAGATACAGGGGGACACTGAAGCTTTCTTT. It encodes CASSQIQGDTEAFF.

This clonotype was observed at least ten times. The J gene is TRBJ2-1, the V gene TRBV14, with no clear D. With 4 bases removed from V and 6 bases from J, the gap between germline ends came to 13 bases. The CDR3 is 14 amino acids. Germline V gives CDR1 SGHDN, CDR2 FVKESK. In DNA form, the CDR3 reads TGTGCCAGCAGCCGACCTATGCGGACCAATGAGCAGTTCTTC. Protein: CASSRPMRTNEQFF.

This clonotype has only a few counts. V usage is TRBV11-2 and J usage is TRBJ2-5; maybe TRBD2 (6 bases). In germline, CDR1 is SGHAT, CDR2 FQNNGV. This CDR3 is built from 15 residues. The ends were cut back, 3 bases at V and 4 bases at J, with 15 bases in the middle. CDR3 in amino acids: CASSFTTVGGETQYF. As DNA, the CDR3 is TGTGCCAGCAGCTTTACCACTGTCGGGGGAGAGACCCAGTACTTC.

V usage is TRBV11-2 and J usage is TRBJ2-3, with D hard to call. CDR3 length equals 15 residues. Germline V lookup: CDR1 SGHAT, CDR2 FQNNGV. Trimming removed 0 bases at V and 4 bases at J, with 11 bases between. The CDR3 nucleotides are TGTGCCAGCAGCTTAGATCACAATGGGCCAGATACGCAGTATTTT. Its protein product is CASSLDHNGPDTQYF.

This clonotype has just a few counts. The chain is built from TRBV5-1 and TRBJ1-1, with TRBD1 as a possible D gene (5 bases). Germline-derived CDR1 and CDR2 are SGHRS and YFSETQ. V shed 4 bases and J shed 1 base, with 11 bases lying between them. This CDR3 spans 14 amino acids. CDR3 DNA sequence: TGCGCCAGCAGCCCACTGACAGCGAACACTGAAGCTTTCTTT. This encodes CASSPLTANTEAFF.

The J gene is TRBJ1-1, the V gene TRBV12-3 or TRBV12-4; D is unclear. V was pared by 10 bases and J by 5 bases, with 20 bases between. This CDR3 spans 14 amino acids. The CDR3 DNA reads as TGTGCCATCTCAGATGCACCGATGGGTACTGAAGCTTTCTTT. It translates to CAISDAPMGTEAFF.

In its sample, this clonotype was seen many times. J is TRBJ2-3 and V is TRBV20-1; 10 bases are shared with TRBD2. CDR1 is DFQATT, CDR2 SNEGSKA, per germline (reference sequence). The junction had 8 bases not matched to a gene; V was cut back by 5 bases and J by 6 bases. The CDR3 has 14 residues. This CDR3 reads CSASKREGSDTQYF. The CDR3 coding sequence is TGCAGTGCTTCGAAGCGGGAGGGCAGTGATACGCAGTATTTT.

A note on this clonotype: A read error may be the cause here, since a much bigger clone is one base away. The CDR3 region is CSALDRQGQPQPF. The CDR3 DNA is TGCAGTGCCCTGGACAGGCAGGGACAGCCCCAGCCTTTT. The J gene is TRBJ1-5, the V gene TRBV20-1, with TRBD1 matching 7 bases. The CDR3 runs to 13 residues. CDR1 is DFQATT and CDR2 is SNEGSKA in the germline V gene (reference sequence).

V is TRBV6-2 or TRBV6-3 and J is TRBJ1-4, with TRBD1 matching over 7 bases. Germline V gives CDR1 MNHEY, CDR2 SVGEGT. The V gene end was trimmed by 5 bases and the J gene end by 4 bases; junction bases not matched to a gene: 4. CDR3 length equals 14 residues. Here the CDR3 DNA reads TGTGCCAGCAGTCGGGACAGACGTAATGAAAAACTGTTTTTT. Translating it yields CASSRDRRNEKLFF.

This clonotype was counted at least ten times. This sequence joins TRBV5-5 and TRBJ1-4; 7 bases are a match to TRBD1. Germline CDR1 is SGHKS and CDR2 is YYEKEE (reference sequence). The CDR3 loop spans 15 amino acids. With 4 bases clipped from V and 4 bases from J, the junction kept 7 bases outside the gene matches. The CDR3 nucleotides are TGTGCCAGCAGCGATCCGACAGGGATTAATGAAAAACTGTTTTTT. It yields the protein CASSDPTGINEKLFF.

This clonotype was found a few times. The V and J genes are TRBV7-2 and TRBJ2-7; TRBD2 might be the D (6 bases). V lost 6 bases and J lost 6, with 12 bases in between. The length of the CDR3 is 12 residues. Germline-derived CDR1 and CDR2 are SGHTA and FQGNSA. For the CDR3, the DNA is TGTGCCAGCAGTAGCGGTGAGGCCGAGCAGTACTTC. This encodes CASSSGEAEQYF. The whole variable domain, filled in from reference TRBV7-2 and TRBJ2-7, reads GAGVSQSPSNKVTEKGKDVELRCDPISGHTALYWYRQSLGQGLEFLIYFQGNSAPDKSGLPSDRFSAERTGGSVSTLTIQRTQQEDSAVYLCASSSGEAEQYFGPGTRLTVT.

The chain employs TRBV28 and TRBJ1-5; 8 bases line up with TRBD1. In germline, CDR1 is MDHEN, CDR2 SYDVKM. The CDR3 runs 17 residues. The V gene end was trimmed by 4 bases and the J gene end by 0 bases; junction bases not matched to a gene: 8. CDR3 DNA sequence: TGTGCCAGCAGTTATTTGGGACAGGTTGATAGCAATCAGCCCCAGCATTTT. It encodes CASSYLGQVDSNQPQHF.

This chain joins TRBV7-9 and TRBJ2-3; D is undetermined. This CDR3 spans 14 amino acids. V was cut by 1 base and J by 6 bases, with 11 bases left in between. The germline V gene has CDR1 SEHNR and CDR2 FQNEAQ (reference sequence). CDR3 sequence reads: CASSLEVAGDTQYF. The CDR3 region has the DNA TGTGCCAGCAGCTTAGAGGTAGCCGGGGATACGCAGTATTTT.

This clonotype was seen a few times. The rearrangement links TRBV20-1 to TRBJ2-4; D is ambiguous. This CDR3 is 12 amino acids long. Trimming shortened V by 3 bases and J by 5 bases, and 8 bases separated the two germline ends. Germline V gives CDR1 DFQATT, CDR2 SNEGSKA (reference sequence). The CDR3 DNA reads TGCAGTGCTAGGCTAGGAGAAAACATTCAGTACTTC. It codes for CSARLGENIQYF.